Detailed here is one TCR beta chain. Treatment indicated: randomized to nivolumab then ipilimumab (arm A) or the reverse (arm B). This entry comes from a study of sequential checkpoint blockade in melanoma. This CDR3 is 15 amino acids long. Germline CDR1 SGHKS, CDR2 YYEKEE (reference sequence). With 1 base removed from V and 4 bases from J, the gap between germline ends came to 14 bases. Sequencing used immunoSEQ multiplex PCR; TCRdb keeps in-frame clones, though not all of them. The sample contains 25,000 to 35,000 clones, nearly 85% of which appear only once. This rearrangement joins TRBV5-5 to TRBJ1-2; no firm D call. The receptor was derived from a human donor with melanoma. The sequencing here drew on CD8+ T cells sorted from blood (inferred from file names), taken from a patient given nivolumab and ipilimumab in sequence. CDR3 nucleotides: TGTGCCAGCAGCTTGTTTAAGGCGGGGATCTATGGCTACACCTTC. Residues: CASSLFKAGIYGYTF.